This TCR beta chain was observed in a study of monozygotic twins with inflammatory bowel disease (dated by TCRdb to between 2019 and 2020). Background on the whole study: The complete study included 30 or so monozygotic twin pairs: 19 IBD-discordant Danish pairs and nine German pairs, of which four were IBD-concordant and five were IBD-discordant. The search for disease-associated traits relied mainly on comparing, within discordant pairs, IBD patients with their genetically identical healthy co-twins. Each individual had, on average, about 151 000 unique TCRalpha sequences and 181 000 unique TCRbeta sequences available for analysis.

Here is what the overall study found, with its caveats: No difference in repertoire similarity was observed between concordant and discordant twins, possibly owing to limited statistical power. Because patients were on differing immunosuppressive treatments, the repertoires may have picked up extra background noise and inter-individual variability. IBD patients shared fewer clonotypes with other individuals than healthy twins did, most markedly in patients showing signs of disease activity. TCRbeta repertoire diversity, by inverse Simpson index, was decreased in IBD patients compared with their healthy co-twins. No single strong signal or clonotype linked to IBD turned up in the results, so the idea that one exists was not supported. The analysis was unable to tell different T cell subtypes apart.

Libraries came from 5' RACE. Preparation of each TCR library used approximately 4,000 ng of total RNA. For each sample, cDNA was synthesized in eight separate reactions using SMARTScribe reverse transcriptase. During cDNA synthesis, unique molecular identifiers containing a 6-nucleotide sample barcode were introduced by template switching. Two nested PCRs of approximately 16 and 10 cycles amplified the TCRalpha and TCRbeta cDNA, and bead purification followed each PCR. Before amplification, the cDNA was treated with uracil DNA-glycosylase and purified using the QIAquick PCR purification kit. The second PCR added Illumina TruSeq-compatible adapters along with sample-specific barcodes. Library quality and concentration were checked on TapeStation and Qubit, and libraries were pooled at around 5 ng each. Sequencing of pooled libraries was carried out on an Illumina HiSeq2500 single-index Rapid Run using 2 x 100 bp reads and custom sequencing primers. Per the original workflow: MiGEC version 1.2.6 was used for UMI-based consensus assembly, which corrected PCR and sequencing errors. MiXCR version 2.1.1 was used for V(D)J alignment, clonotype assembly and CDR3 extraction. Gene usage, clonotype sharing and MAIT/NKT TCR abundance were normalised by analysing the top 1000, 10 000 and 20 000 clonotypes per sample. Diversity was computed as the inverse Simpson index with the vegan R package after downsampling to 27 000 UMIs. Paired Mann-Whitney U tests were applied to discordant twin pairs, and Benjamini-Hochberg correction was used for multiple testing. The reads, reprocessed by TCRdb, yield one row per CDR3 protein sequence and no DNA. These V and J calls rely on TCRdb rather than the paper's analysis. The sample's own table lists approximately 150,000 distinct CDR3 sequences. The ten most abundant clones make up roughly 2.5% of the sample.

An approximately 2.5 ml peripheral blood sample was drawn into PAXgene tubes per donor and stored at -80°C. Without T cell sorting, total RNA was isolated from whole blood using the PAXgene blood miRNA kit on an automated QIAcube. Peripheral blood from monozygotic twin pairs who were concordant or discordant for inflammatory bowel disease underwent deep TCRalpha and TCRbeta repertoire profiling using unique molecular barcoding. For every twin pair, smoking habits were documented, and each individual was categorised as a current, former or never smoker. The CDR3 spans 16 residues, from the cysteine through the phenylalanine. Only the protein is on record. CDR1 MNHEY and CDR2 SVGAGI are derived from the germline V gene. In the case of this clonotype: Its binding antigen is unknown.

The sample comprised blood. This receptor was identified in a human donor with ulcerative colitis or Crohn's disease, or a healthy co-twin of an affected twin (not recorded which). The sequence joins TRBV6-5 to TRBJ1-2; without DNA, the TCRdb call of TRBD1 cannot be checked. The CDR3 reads CASSSGQSRMNYGYTF.